These T cell receptor beta chains were read from a single sample in a study of blood T cell repertoires in COVID-19. Repertoires were generated with immunoSEQ multiplex PCR, while TCRdb's copy carries only in-frame clones and drops some. This table holds around 41,000 clones, 90% found once. The sequencing sample was made of peripheral blood. The receptors derive from a human donor in a cohort sampled during active COVID-19. Each CDR3 is given with its conserved first and last residue. Each record gives: V gene, CDR3 protein.

v_gene: TRBV2
CDR3aa: CASSEVRDRGVYTEAFF

v_gene: TRBV7-2
CDR3aa: CASSLNGQGTGNTIYF

v_gene: TRBV7-2
CDR3aa: CASRPTLAGSYEQYF

v_gene: TRBV5-1
CDR3aa: CASSLELAFEQYF

v_gene: TRBV25-1
CDR3aa: CASSEDRSDGYTF

v_gene: TRBV7-2
CDR3aa: CASSPRTGDTYEQYF

v_gene: TRBV27
CDR3aa: CASSPLGTSGGVNEQFF

v_gene: TRBV3-1/TRBV3-2
CDR3aa: CASSQEWSYYGGLETQYF

v_gene: TRBV21-1
CDR3aa: CASSMGTGWYEQYF

v_gene: TRBV3-1/TRBV3-2
CDR3aa: CASSDTGTSGRLGETQYF

v_gene: TRBV23-1
CDR3aa: CASSRDSNLDSNQPQHF

v_gene: TRBV24-1
CDR3aa: CATSDVGTEGHGKLFF

v_gene: TRBV5-1
CDR3aa: CASSKTGVGELFF

v_gene: TRBV5-4
CDR3aa: CASSLSAGSNEKLFF

v_gene: TRBV10-3
CDR3aa: CAISDRTSGANNEQFF

v_gene: TRBV6-2/TRBV6-3
CDR3aa: CASSYSLVAGAHYEQYF

v_gene: TRBV4-1
CDR3aa: CASSQVRGGGATNEKLFF

v_gene: TRBV12-3/TRBV12-4
CDR3aa: CASRPTPGELFF

v_gene: TRBV5-1
CDR3aa: CASSSVRGGNTDTQYF

v_gene: TRBV30
CDR3aa: CAWSEGTYNSPLHF

v_gene: TRBV7-9
CDR3aa: CASFLDTGELFF

v_gene: TRBV7-8
CDR3aa: CASSSVGTSAAYEQYF

v_gene: TRBV29-1
CDR3aa: CSVEGSRGKQFF

v_gene: TRBV9
CDR3aa: CASSPGLAGANDNEQFF

v_gene: TRBV4-3
CDR3aa: CASSQEMVEGEAFF

v_gene: TRBV19
CDR3aa: CASRTSGSSYNEQFF

v_gene: TRBV7-2
CDR3aa: CASSLAPGSSYEQYF

v_gene: TRBV27
CDR3aa: CASSLSGHSTNEKLFF

v_gene: TRBV5-1
CDR3aa: CASSSSGGSGTDTQYF

v_gene: TRBV4-1
CDR3aa: CASSGLAGYEQYF

v_gene: TRBV10-3
CDR3aa: CAIRDSGTSNTEAFF

v_gene: TRBV5-4
CDR3aa: CASSLEPGDYGYTF

v_gene: TRBV7-6
CDR3aa: CASSRTGGIPYEQYF

v_gene: TRBV7-3
CDR3aa: CASSNPRDTITDTQYF

v_gene: TRBV21-1
CDR3aa: CASSKSGTDDYEQYF

v_gene: TRBV2
CDR3aa: CASRQGSRTEQYF

v_gene: TRBV12-3/TRBV12-4
CDR3aa: CASSRVNEQFF

v_gene: TRBV6-4
CDR3aa: CASTEVAGGTDTQYF

v_gene: TRBV27
CDR3aa: CASSWTSGGWETQYF

v_gene: TRBV11-2
CDR3aa: CASSNPQRGASSGANVLTF

v_gene: TRBV19
CDR3aa: CASSMQTGGDNQPQHF

v_gene: TRBV4-1
CDR3aa: CASSPLGLAGYNEQFF

v_gene: TRBV6-1
CDR3aa: CASSDIPSGTLYGYTF

v_gene: TRBV20-1
CDR3aa: CSARLNSGYTF

v_gene: TRBV19
CDR3aa: CASTTGTGGRYGYTF

v_gene: TRBV27
CDR3aa: CASSTTAGSSNQPQHF

v_gene: TRBV7-2
CDR3aa: CASSLQGARTEAFF

v_gene: TRBV18
CDR3aa: CASSGQGSRTEAFF

v_gene: TRBV18
CDR3aa: CASSPGDRGGYTF

v_gene: TRBV28
CDR3aa: CASSLRRAGRSYEQYF

v_gene: TRBV15
CDR3aa: CATSREKGVFSSGANVLTF